The source of this T cell receptor beta chain is a study of Ad26.COV2.S vaccination and SARS-CoV-2 variants. Study details: The donor participated in the COV1001 trial, in its Ad26.COV2.S arm. Donor got 5x10^10 or 1x10^11 viral particles of Ad26.COV2.S. Study conclusions and caveats: For non-spike TCRs, breadth in vaccine recipients resembled that in placebo recipients.

The germline V gene encodes CDR1 LGHNA and CDR2 YSLEER. The CDR3 spans 13 residues. Trimming took 1 base from V and 4 from J, leaving 5 bases between them. This clone appeared once. Its target is not known. Other DNA sequences in this specimen translate into the identical CDR3. The treatment denotes: some 20 received Ad26.COV2.S at low or high dose, single or two shots; 5 received placebo; per-sample allocation not given. It was on day 63 after the first vaccine or placebo injection that samples were taken. Some clones are missing from TCRdb's copy, which holds only in-frame ones; the method was immunoSEQ multiplex PCR. Seen here are hundreds of thousands of clones, about 87% observed once, and the top ten hold 6.4%.

The TCR comes from a person between 18 and 65 years old who received the Ad26.COV2.S COVID-19 vaccine or a placebo. Sequenced here: peripheral blood, sampled in a trial of Ad26.COV2.S vaccine versus placebo. The chain is built from TRBV4-3 and TRBJ1-3; D call uncertain. CDR3 sequence (DNA): TGCGCCAGCAGCCAAGTTAGGGGAAACACCATATATTTT. Its protein is CASSQVRGNTIYF.